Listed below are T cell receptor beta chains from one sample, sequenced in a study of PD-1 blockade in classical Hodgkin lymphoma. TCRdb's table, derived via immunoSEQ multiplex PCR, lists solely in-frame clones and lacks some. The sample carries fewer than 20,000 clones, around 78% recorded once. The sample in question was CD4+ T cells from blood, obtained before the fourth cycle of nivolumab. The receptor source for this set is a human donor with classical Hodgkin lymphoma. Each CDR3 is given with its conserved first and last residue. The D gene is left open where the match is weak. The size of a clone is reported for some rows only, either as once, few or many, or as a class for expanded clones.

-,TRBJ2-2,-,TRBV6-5,TGTGCCACAGAGGCTACGTGGGGGAGCACCGGGGAGCTGTTTTTT,CATEATWGSTGELFF
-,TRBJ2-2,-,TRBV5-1,TGCGCCAGCAGCTTGGCCGCGGGATCGTCCACCGGGGAGCTGTTTTTT,CASSLAAGSSTGELFF
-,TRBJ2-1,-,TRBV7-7,TGTGCTAGCAGCTTAGGAACGGGTGGCGAGCAGTTCTTC,CASSLGTGGEQFF
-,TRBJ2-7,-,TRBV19,TGTGCCAGTAGTATATTCCAGGGCTACGAGCAGTACTTC,CASSIFQGYEQYF
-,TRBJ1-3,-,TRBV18,TGTGCCAGCTCACCTATCCCTACTGGAAACACCATATATTTT,CASSPIPTGNTIYF
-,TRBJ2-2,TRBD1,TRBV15,TGTGCCACCAGCAGAGTTACCGGGACAGAGAACACCGGGGAGCTGTTTTTT,CATSRVTGTENTGELFF
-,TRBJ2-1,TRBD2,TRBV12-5,TGTGCTAGTGGTATTAGCGGGAGGGGGGATGAGCAGTTCTTC,CASGISGRGDEQFF
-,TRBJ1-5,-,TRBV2,TGTGCCAGCAGTGAAGTTGTGGTTCTAGGCAATCAGCCCCAGCATTTT,CASSEVVVLGNQPQHF
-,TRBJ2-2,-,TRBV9,TGTGCCAGCAGTGATAGTCAGGCCGGGGAGCTGTTTTTT,CASSDSQAGELFF
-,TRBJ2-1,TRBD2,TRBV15,TGTGCCACCAGCAGTCCGCTAGCGGTTTCCTACAATGAGCAGTTCTTC,CATSSPLAVSYNEQFF
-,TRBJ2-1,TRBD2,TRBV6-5,TGTGCCAGCAGAGATAGCGGGAGGGCCTATCGAGAGCAGTTCTTC,CASRDSGRAYREQFF
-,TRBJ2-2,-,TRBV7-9,TGTGCCAGCAGCTTATCCTTCCGCGGGACGAACACCGGGGAGCTGTTTTTT,CASSLSFRGTNTGELFF
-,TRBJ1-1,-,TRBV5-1,TGCGCCAGCAGCTTCTTCGGTCCGAGCCCGAACACTGAAGCTTTCTTT,CASSFFGPSPNTEAFF
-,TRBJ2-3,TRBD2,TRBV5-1,TGCGCCAGCAGCTCAGCGCCGGGAGGCCTGAGCACAGATACGCAGTATTTT,CASSSAPGGLSTDTQYF
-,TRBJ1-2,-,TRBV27,TGTGCCAGCAAACTGGTGGCGACAGCTAACTATGGCTACACCTTC,CASKLVATANYGYTF
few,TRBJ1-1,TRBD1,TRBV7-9,TGTGCCAGCAGCTCAGCCCCGACAGGGACCACTGAAGCTTTCTTT,CASSSAPTGTTEAFF
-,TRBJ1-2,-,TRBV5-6,TGTGCCAGCAGCTTGGCCCCCGTAGGGACTAACTATGGCTACACCTTC,CASSLAPVGTNYGYTF
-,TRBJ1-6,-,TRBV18,TGTGCCAGCTCACGGGGTACGGGGGATTCACCCCTCCACTTT,CASSRGTGDSPLHF
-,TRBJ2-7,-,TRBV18,TGTGCCAGCTCACCCGAAATCGGCGAGCAGTACTTC,CASSPEIGEQYF
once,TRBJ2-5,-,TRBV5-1,TGCGCCAGCAGCGCGGGACTGAGCCAAGAGACCCAGTACTTC,CASSAGLSQETQYF
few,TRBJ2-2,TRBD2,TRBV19,TGTGCCAGTAGTATCCCCACGACTAGCGGCGGGGAGCTGTTTTTT,CASSIPTTSGGELFF
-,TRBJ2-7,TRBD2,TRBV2,TGTGCCAGCAGTGAAGCGTCCGGCGGGAGGCTCTACGAGCAGTACTTC,CASSEASGGRLYEQYF
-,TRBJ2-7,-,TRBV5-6,TGTGCCAGCAGCTTCGATTTAGCGACCACCTACGAGCAGTACTTC,CASSFDLATTYEQYF
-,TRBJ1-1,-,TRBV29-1,TGCAGCGTTGAAAGGGCCATGAACACTGAAGCTTTCTTT,CSVERAMNTEAFF
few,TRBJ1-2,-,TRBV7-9,TGTGCCAGCAGCCCACAGTCTAACTATGGCTACACCTTC,CASSPQSNYGYTF
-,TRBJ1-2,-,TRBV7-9,TGTGCCAGCAGCCAAGACGACGGCTATGGCTACACCTTC,CASSQDDGYGYTF
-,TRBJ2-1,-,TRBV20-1,TGCAGTGCTAGAGAGAGGGAGCAGTTCTTC,CSAREREQFF
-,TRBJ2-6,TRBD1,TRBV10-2,TGCGCCACCCTCCGGGACAGGGCAAGTTCTGGGGCCAACGTCCTGACTTTC,CATLRDRASSGANVLTF
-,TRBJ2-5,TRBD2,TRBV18,TGTGCCAGCTCACGTCTAGCGGGAGGGTCTGGGGAGACCCAGTACTTC,CASSRLAGGSGETQYF
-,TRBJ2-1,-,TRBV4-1,TGCGCCAGCAGCCCCCCCGGGGGTTCGGTTGAGCAGTTCTTC,CASSPPGGSVEQFF
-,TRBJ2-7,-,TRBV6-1,TGTGCCAGCAGCGCGAGACAGGGAGGGCCCTACGAGCAGTACTTC,CASSARQGGPYEQYF
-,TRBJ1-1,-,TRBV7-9,TGTGCCAGCAGCTTACGGGGGAACACTGAAGCTTTCTTT,CASSLRGNTEAFF
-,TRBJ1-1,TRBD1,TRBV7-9,TGTGCCAGCAGCTTTCCGAGAGTCCAGGGGGCGGACACTGAAGCTTTCTTT,CASSFPRVQGADTEAFF
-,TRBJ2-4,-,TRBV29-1,TGCAGCGTAGCAGGACAGGGGGCTAGCGGGAGTAATTGGTACATTCAGTACTTC,CSVAGQGASGSNWYIQYF
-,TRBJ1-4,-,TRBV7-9,TGTGCCAGCAGCCCTAAGCTGGGAGAGCCGATTAATGAAAAACTGTTTTTT,CASSPKLGEPINEKLFF
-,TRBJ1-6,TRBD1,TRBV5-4,TGTGCCAGCAGCCCCGGACAGGGATTCTATTCACCCCTCCACTTT,CASSPGQGFYSPLHF
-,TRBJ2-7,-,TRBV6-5,TGTGCCAGCAGTGGCGGGAAATCCTACGAGCAGTACTTC,CASSGGKSYEQYF
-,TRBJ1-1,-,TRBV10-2,TGCGCCAGCAGGGAAGACACTGAAGCTTTCTTT,CASREDTEAFF
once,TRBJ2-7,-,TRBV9,TGTGCCAGCAGCGTAGAGGAGTATAGGGAGCAGTACTTC,CASSVEEYREQYF
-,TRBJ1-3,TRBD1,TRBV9,TGTGCCAGCAGCGCGACAGGGGGAAACACCATATATTTT,CASSATGGNTIYF
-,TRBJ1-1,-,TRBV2,TGTGCCACGTCGGCCGTTGGGATCAACACTGAAGCTTTCTTT,CATSAVGINTEAFF
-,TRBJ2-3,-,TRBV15,TGTGCCACCAGCAGAGGGGACTTGCCCGCAGATACGCAGTATTTT,CATSRGDLPADTQYF